The following is a T cell receptor (beta chain) sequence with its context. This sample was taken from a study of cytomegalovirus exposure and HLA in healthy donors. The germline gives CDR1 LNHDA, CDR2 SQIVND (reference sequence). Trimming cost V 8 bases and J 8 bases, with 16 bases left between them. The CDR3 covers 13 residues. The PCR ran on 60 Vbeta and 13 Jbeta primers. Libraries were prepared by immunoSEQ multiplex PCR; TCRdb keeps only in-frame clonotypes and omits some of them. The profile shows some 210,000 clones, 60% to 80% of them singletons. The V gene is TRBV19, the J gene TRBJ1-5; D gene uncertain. Material: PBMCs. The receptor was isolated from a male donor in good health and CMV-seronegative. The CDR3 nucleotides are TGTGCCAGTGTGAGGGCCCTCGGGGAGCCCCAGCATTTT. Translated, it gives CASVRALGEPQHF.